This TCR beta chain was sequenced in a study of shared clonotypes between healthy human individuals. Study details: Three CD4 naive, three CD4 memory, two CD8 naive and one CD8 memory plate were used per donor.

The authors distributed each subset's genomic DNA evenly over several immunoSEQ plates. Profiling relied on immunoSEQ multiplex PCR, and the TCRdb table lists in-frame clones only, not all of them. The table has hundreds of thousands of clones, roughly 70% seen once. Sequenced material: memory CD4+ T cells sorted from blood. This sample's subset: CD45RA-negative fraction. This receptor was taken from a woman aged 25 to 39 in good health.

Here the CDR3 reads CASSLASGGYNEQFF. DNA of the CDR3: TGTGCCAGCAGTCTCGCTAGCGGAGGTTACAATGAGCAGTTCTTC. The chain couples TRBV28 to TRBJ2-1, with 7 bases lining up with TRBD2. Losses at the gene ends were 5 bases for V and 4 bases for J; bases not matched to a gene: 8. CDR3 length: 15 residues. CDR1 and CDR2 (germline): MDHEN, SYDVKM.